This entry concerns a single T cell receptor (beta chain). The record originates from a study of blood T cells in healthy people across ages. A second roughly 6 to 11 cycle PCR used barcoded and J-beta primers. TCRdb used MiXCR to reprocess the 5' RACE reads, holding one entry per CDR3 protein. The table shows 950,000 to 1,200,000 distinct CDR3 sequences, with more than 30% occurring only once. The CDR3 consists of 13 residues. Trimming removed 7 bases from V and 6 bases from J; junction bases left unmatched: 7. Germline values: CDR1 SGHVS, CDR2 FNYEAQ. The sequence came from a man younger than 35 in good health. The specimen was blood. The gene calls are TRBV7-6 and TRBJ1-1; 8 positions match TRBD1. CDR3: CASTGGRGAEAFF. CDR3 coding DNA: TGTGCCAGCACAGGGGGCCGTGGCGCTGAAGCTTTCTTT.